Listed below are T cell receptor beta chains from one sample, sequenced in a study of blood T cells in healthy people across ages. TCRdb redid the calling of the 5' RACE reads with MiXCR, one entry per CDR3 protein. The data show roughly 1.4 million distinct CDR3 sequences, with around 55% seen just once and approximately 7% held by the top ten. The sample consisted of blood. The receptor set was obtained from a young man in good health. The conserved cysteine and the conserved F or W are not part of the CDR3 here.

J gene,V gene,CDR3 protein
TRBJ1-2,TRBV21-1,ASSNQGSYGYT
TRBJ2-7,TRBV10-3,AISPETGEQY
TRBJ2-1,TRBV6-4,ASSDSGRLSLYNEQF
TRBJ2-7,TRBV6-2/TRBV6-3,ASSDPGQGLTNEQY
TRBJ2-4,TRBV3-1,ASSPGRTYLAKNIQY
TRBJ2-3,TRBV29-1,SVEKAPEADTQY
TRBJ2-7,TRBV20-1,SARRGDKVYEQY
TRBJ2-1,TRBV4-3,ASSQASGGAKF
TRBJ1-1,TRBV10-3,AISDLGDGTEAF
TRBJ2-7,TRBV27,ASSPDGREQY
TRBJ2-1,TRBV4-1,ASSPSTYNEQF
-,TRBV4-1,ASSQVQGETQY
TRBJ2-3,TRBV20-1,SAQLASELRDTQY
TRBJ1-2,TRBV14,ASSAYRRGYT
TRBJ2-7,TRBV7-2,ASSLDTSGSHISYEQY
TRBJ2-7,TRBV12-3/TRBV12-4,ASREPGAYEQY
TRBJ2-1,TRBV5-1,ASQESGQVHNEQF
TRBJ1-4,TRBV7-9,ASSFVSGFYEKLF
TRBJ2-3,TRBV20-1,SARDSSGGRSTDTQY
TRBJ2-5,TRBV7-2,ASSRQTSGRVETQY
-,TRBV5-6,ASSHRDRVDEQY
TRBJ2-1,TRBV2,ASSVPSGSGDEQF
TRBJ2-2,TRBV11-2,ASSLLHTGELF
TRBJ2-1,TRBV6-7,ASSYYPRAGGCNEQF
TRBJ2-2,TRBV7-2,ASSRGRVQTGELF
TRBJ1-1,TRBV29-1,SVASSTGAEAF
TRBJ2-1,TRBV15,ATSRDTDSYNEQF
TRBJ1-2,TRBV12-3/TRBV12-4,ASSTRTSRLGYT
TRBJ2-1,TRBV6-7,ASSYSRGLYNEQF
TRBJ1-6,TRBV7-7,ASSLHGTGNSPLH